Listed below are T cell receptor beta chains from one sample, sequenced in a study of blood T cell repertoires in COVID-19. Profiled with immunoSEQ multiplex PCR; TCRdb holds only in-frame clones, not every one. The sample contains approximately 260,000 clones, approximately 84% of which appear only once. Sequenced: PBMCs or T cells enriched from blood (not recorded which). The receptors were sampled from a woman aged 35 to 49 with acute COVID-19. Each CDR3 is given with its conserved first and last residue. A D gene is named only where the DNA matches it firmly. Some rows have no size entry. The others give once, few or many, or a class for an expanded clone.

V	J	D	size	CDR3	DNA
TRBV11-2	TRBJ2-1	NA	NA	CASSLDSGGYNEQFF	TGTGCCAGCAGCTTAGATTCGGGTGGCTACAATGAGCAGTTCTTC
TRBV7-8	TRBJ2-3	TRBD2	few	CASSLVSGAPTDTQYF	TGTGCCAGCAGCTTAGTGAGCGGGGCCCCCACAGATACGCAGTATTTT
TRBV5-4	TRBJ2-7	NA	NA	CASSPPASRGHEQYF	TGTGCCAGCAGCCCCCCCGCGAGCAGGGGTCACGAGCAGTACTTC
TRBV5-4	TRBJ1-2	NA	NA	CASSLGQGNGYTF	TGTGCCAGCAGCTTGGGGCAGGGCAATGGCTACACCTTC
TRBV5-1	TRBJ2-7	TRBD1	once	CASRSTGPSPQQYF	TGCGCCAGCAGATCGACAGGGCCTTCGCCCCAGCAGTACTTC
TRBV19	TRBJ2-7	TRBD1	NA	CASTFQSTGGSYEQYF	TGTGCCAGTACCTTTCAGTCGACAGGGGGATCCTACGAGCAGTACTTC
TRBV6-1	TRBJ2-5	NA	few	CASSEVGGVGQETQYF	TGTGCCAGCAGTGAAGTTGGAGGGGTTGGGCAAGAGACCCAGTACTTC
TRBV19	TRBJ2-7	NA	once	CASSSSLTGYEQYF	TGTGCCAGTAGCTCCTCCCTGACAGGCTACGAGCAGTACTTC
TRBV2	TRBJ2-2	NA	NA	CASSDRGGVNTGELFF	TGTGCCAGCAGTGATCGTGGCGGGGTGAACACCGGGGAGCTGTTTTTT
TRBV7-9	TRBJ2-7	TRBD2	NA	CASSPWTSGRAWKQYF	TGTGCCAGCAGCCCCTGGACTAGCGGGAGGGCCTGGAAGCAGTACTTC
TRBV7-8	TRBJ1-4	NA	NA	CASSSLWAVNEKLFF	TGTGCCAGCAGCTCCCTGTGGGCTGTTAATGAAAAACTGTTTTTT
TRBV7-2	TRBJ2-3	NA	NA	CASSFGLGTQYF	TGTGCCAGCAGCTTTGGGCTGGGTACGCAGTATTTT
TRBV6-5	TRBJ1-4	TRBD1	few	CASRADRGGSEKLFF	TGTGCCAGCAGGGCTGACAGGGGAGGGAGTGAAAAACTGTTTTTT
TRBV30	TRBJ2-1	TRBD2	few	CACYALADSQFF	TGTGCCTGTTACGCCCTAGCGGACTCGCAGTTCTTC
TRBV10-2	TRBJ2-7	NA	NA	CASRTSHYEQYF	TGCGCCAGCAGGACTAGTCACTACGAGCAGTACTTC
TRBV24-1	TRBJ1-6	NA	NA	CATSDYKGVDNSPLHF	TGTGCCACCAGTGATTACAAGGGGGTAGATAATTCACCCCTCCACTTT
TRBV9	TRBJ2-5	TRBD2	NA	CASSIQAGGLETQYF	TGTGCCAGCAGCATACAAGCGGGAGGGCTAGAGACCCAGTACTTC
TRBV12-3/TRBV12-4	TRBJ2-1	NA	once	CASSRSTDEQFF	TGTGCCAGCAGCCGAAGCACTGATGAGCAGTTCTTC
TRBV28	TRBJ2-4	NA	NA	CASSFSSNIQYF	TGTGCCAGCAGTTTTTCGTCAAACATTCAGTACTTC
TRBV6-5	TRBJ1-1	NA	NA	CASSQGNTEAFF	TGTGCCAGCAGTCAGGGAAACACTGAAGCTTTCTTT
TRBV3-1/TRBV3-2	TRBJ2-7	TRBD2	NA	CASSQASGRFEQYF	TGTGCCAGCAGCCAAGCTAGCGGGAGATTCGAGCAGTACTTC
TRBV4-1	TRBJ2-1	TRBD1	NA	CASSQAGGRTYNEQFF	TGCGCCAGCAGCCAAGCAGGGGGCAGGACCTACAATGAGCAGTTCTTC
TRBV5-1	TRBJ1-3	NA	once	CASIGSGNTIYF	TGCGCCAGCATCGGCTCTGGAAACACCATATATTTT
TRBV18	TRBJ2-1	TRBD2	few	CASSPRTSGSLGNEQFF	TGTGCCAGCTCTCCCCGGACTAGCGGGAGTCTAGGTAATGAGCAGTTCTTC
TRBV28	TRBJ2-7	TRBD1	NA	CASTTGDSYEQYF	TGTGCCAGTACGACAGGGGACTCCTACGAGCAGTACTTC
TRBV2	TRBJ2-3	TRBD2	NA	CASRKIAGVISDTQYF	TGTGCCAGCAGAAAAATAGCGGGAGTAATCTCAGATACGCAGTATTTT
TRBV10-3	TRBJ2-5	TRBD1	NA	CAIKQGAGETQYF	TGTGCCATCAAGCAGGGGGCCGGAGAGACCCAGTACTTC
TRBV19	TRBJ2-7	TRBD2	NA	CASSTLAGPSYEQYF	TGTGCCAGTAGTACACTAGCGGGTCCGTCCTACGAGCAGTACTTC
TRBV5-5	TRBJ2-7	NA	NA	CASRDQGFPYEQYF	TGTGCCAGCAGGGACCAGGGGTTCCCCTACGAGCAGTACTTC
TRBV7-2	TRBJ2-3	NA	NA	CASSSDFNTDTQYF	TGTGCCAGCAGCTCGGACTTCAACACAGATACGCAGTATTTT
TRBV5-1	TRBJ1-1	TRBD1	few	CASSLGGRTGGWTEAFF	TGCGCCAGCAGCTTGGGTGGACGGACAGGGGGCTGGACTGAAGCTTTCTTT
TRBV11-2	TRBJ2-2	NA	NA	CASSSQASGELFF	TGTGCCAGCAGCTCCCAGGCCTCCGGGGAGCTGTTTTTT
TRBV11-2	TRBJ1-4	NA	once	CASSLGQTATNEKLFF	TGTGCCAGCAGCTTAGGACAGACCGCAACTAATGAAAAACTGTTTTTT
TRBV6-5	TRBJ1-1	TRBD1	few	CASTRGTENTEAFF	TGTGCCAGCACCCGAGGGACAGAGAACACTGAAGCTTTCTTT
TRBV7-9	TRBJ2-3	NA	NA	CASSLGGPWTDTQYF	TGTGCCAGCAGCTTAGGTGGGCCCTGGACAGATACGCAGTATTTT
TRBV3-1/TRBV3-2	TRBJ2-4	NA	NA	CASSQDAGGGNIQYF	TGTGCCAGCAGCCAAGATGCCGGTGGCGGTAACATTCAGTACTTC
TRBV7-2	TRBJ1-4	NA	NA	CASSLQEHEKLFF	TGTGCCAGCAGCTTGCAGGAACATGAAAAACTGTTTTTT
TRBV5-1	TRBJ2-3	TRBD1	NA	CASSLSFDRAGDTQYF	TGCGCCAGCAGCTTATCCTTTGACAGGGCGGGAGATACGCAGTATTTT
TRBV5-4	TRBJ2-1	NA	NA	CASSLGVSAGSHNEQFF	TGTGCCAGCAGCTTGGGGGTGTCGGCGGGATCCCACAATGAGCAGTTCTTC
TRBV9	TRBJ2-5	NA	NA	CASSVGPIGTTQYF	TGTGCCAGCAGCGTAGGGCCCATTGGCACGACCCAGTACTTC
TRBV5-1	TRBJ2-1	TRBD1	NA	CASSLTYRGIDNEQFF	TGCGCCAGCAGCTTGACCTACAGGGGGATCGACAATGAGCAGTTCTTC
TRBV24-1	TRBJ2-3	TRBD1	few	CATSDIDRATTQYF	TGTGCCACCAGTGATATAGACAGGGCAACTACGCAGTATTTT
TRBV3-1/TRBV3-2	TRBJ2-2	TRBD2	NA	CASSQPSGTGGELFF	TGTGCCAGCAGCCAACCTAGCGGGACGGGCGGGGAGCTGTTTTTT
TRBV6-1	TRBJ1-2	TRBD1	NA	CASSESWTGGDYGYTF	TGTGCCAGCAGTGAAAGTTGGACAGGGGGAGACTATGGCTACACCTTC
TRBV24-1	TRBJ2-1	TRBD2	NA	CATSEFSGLAGVYEQFF	TGTGCCACCAGTGAGTTTTCCGGGCTAGCGGGAGTTTATGAGCAGTTCTTC
TRBV7-6	TRBJ2-1	TRBD2	few	CASAGTSGRGEQFF	TGTGCCAGCGCCGGGACTAGCGGGAGAGGTGAGCAGTTCTTC
TRBV3-1/TRBV3-2	TRBJ2-5	NA	NA	CASSQNLVSETQYF	TGTGCCAGCAGCCAAAATCTAGTAAGCGAGACCCAGTACTTC